These 9 T cell receptor beta chains were all obtained from the same sample, sequenced in a study of T cell changes during pregnancy in multiple sclerosis. TCRdb's copy holds only in-frame clones and misses some; the assay was immunoSEQ multiplex PCR. This sample has about 69,000 clones, with about 85% found just once. Source: peripheral blood, taken before pregnancy. The receptors were sampled from a female donor with multiple sclerosis, enrolled in a pregnancy study.

The rearrangement links TRBV6-5 to TRBJ1-6, with a weak D call TRBD1 (6 bases). V was pared by 0 bases and J by 8 bases, with 8 bases between. Per the germline V gene, CDR1 is MNHEY and CDR2 is SVGAGI. The CDR3 sequence is 14 residues long. As DNA, the CDR3 is TGTGCCAGCAGTTACTCAGGGGGTGATTCACCCCTCCACTTT. It yields the protein CASSYSGGDSPLHF.

V gene TRBV2 combines with J gene TRBJ2-7, with TRBD2 matching 9 bases. CDR1 and CDR2 from the germline V gene are SNHLY and FYNNEI. The J segment lost 5 bases and the V segment lost 7 bases, leaving 12 bases of the junction unmatched. The CDR3 sequence is 15 residues long. CDR3 in amino acids: CASNPRGGRDHEQYF. CDR3 DNA: TGTGCCAGCAACCCGCGGGGGGGAAGAGACCACGAGCAGTACTTC. Full variable domain (remainder filled in from reference TRBV2 and TRBJ2-7): EPEVTQTPSHQVTQMGQEVILRCVPISNHLYFYWYRQILGQKVEFLVSFYNNEISEKSEIFDDQFSVERPDGSNFTLKIRSTKLEDSAMYFCASNPRGGRDHEQYFGPGTRLTVT.

The gene calls are TRBV7-2 and TRBJ2-5; 7 positions agree with TRBD2. Looked up from germline, CDR1 is SGHTA and CDR2 is FQGNSA. The CDR3 runs to 15 residues. J was trimmed by 5 bases and V by 2 bases; bases with no gene match: 8. The CDR3 coding sequence is TGTGCCAGCAGCTTATGGCGGGGGTTGGAGGAGACCCAGTACTTC. As protein: CASSLWRGLEETQYF.

This clone has just one count. The chain uses TRBV7-9 and TRBJ2-1; the match to TRBD1 covers 9 bases. V shed 5 bases and J 15 bases; nucleotides not matched to a gene: 8. In germline, CDR1 is SEHNR, CDR2 FQNEAQ (reference sequence). This CDR3 spans 12 amino acids. CDR3 in amino acids: CASSHPRTGVFF. The CDR3 DNA is TGTGCCAGCAGCCACCCGCGGACAGGGGTGTTCTTC.

The rearrangement joins TRBV2 to TRBJ2-2; D is unclear. Germline lookup yields CDR1 SNHLY and CDR2 FYNNEI. CDR3 size: 12 residues. The germline V and J ends were trimmed by 6 bases and 7 bases, with 9 bases remaining between them. The CDR3 coding sequence is TGTGCCAGCAGATACAACGACGGGGAGCTGTTTTTT. Protein sequence: CASRYNDGELFF.

The chain uses TRBV10-2 and TRBJ1-1; D not certain. The CDR3 has 12 residues. The germline V and J ends were trimmed by 7 bases and 5 bases, with 11 bases remaining between them. The germline V gene has CDR1 WSHSY and CDR2 SAAADI. CDR3 residues: CASTPGETEAFF. Written as DNA, the CDR3 is TGCGCCAGCACCCCGGGTGAAACTGAAGCTTTCTTT.

The chain links TRBV2 to TRBJ1-2, with D possibly being TRBD1 (6 bases). Germline assignment: CDR1 SNHLY and CDR2 FYNNEI. Between the trimmed V and J ends, which lost 6 bases and 4 bases, there was a span of 15 bases. The CDR3 runs to 14 residues. DNA of the CDR3: TGTGCCAGCAGCGCGGGAGGGGGGGCCTATGGCTACACCTTC. Protein: CASSAGGGAYGYTF. Supplemented by reference TRBV2 and TRBJ1-2, the full variable domain reads EPEVTQTPSHQVTQMGQEVILRCVPISNHLYFYWYRQILGQKVEFLVSFYNNEISEKSEIFDDQFSVERPDGSNFTLKIRSTKLEDSAMYFCASSAGGGAYGYTFGSGTRLTVV.

This sequence joins TRBV6-1 and TRBJ1-2, with 11 nucleotides matching TRBD1. The V gene's germline CDR1 is MNHNS and CDR2 SASEGT. Trimming at V came to 6 bases and at J to 3 bases, leaving 6 bases not matched to a gene. The CDR3 is 15 amino acids. CDR3: CASRSPGQGDYGYTF. Written as DNA, the CDR3 is TGTGCCAGCAGGTCTCCGGGACAGGGGGACTATGGCTACACCTTC.

The V gene is TRBV5-6, the J gene TRBJ1-2; 8 nucleotides agree with TRBD1. Germline assignment: CDR1 SGHDT and CDR2 YYEEEE. The junction had 5 bases not matched to a gene; V was cut back by 0 bases and J by 4 bases. The CDR3 is 15 residues long. DNA of the CDR3: TGTGCCAGCAGCTTGGGGGACAGGATAGTCTATGGCTACACCTTC. It is translated as CASSLGDRIVYGYTF.